This is a list of T cell receptor beta chains from one sample in a study of shared clonotypes between healthy human individuals. Measured with immunoSEQ multiplex PCR; TCRdb has only the in-frame clones, and not every one. The sample records about 380,000 clones, approximately 97% being singletons. The sample consisted of memory CD8+ T cells sorted from blood. All receptors derive from a young man in good health. Both conserved end residues are part of each CDR3. Fields, in order: CDR3 protein, CDR3 DNA, clone size, D gene, CDR3 length, V gene, J gene. The D gene is left open where the match is weak. Not every row has a clone size; where given, it reads once, few, many or a size class.

CDR3: CASSSGLAGGTHEQYF
DNA: TGTGCCAGCAGCTCGGGACTAGCGGGAGGAACCCACGAGCAGTACTTC
size: once
D: TRBD2
length: 16
V: TRBV5-6
J: TRBJ2-7

CDR3: CASSYSLAGAENIQYF
DNA: TGTGCCAGCAGTTACTCTCTAGCGGGGGCCGAAAACATTCAGTACTTC
size: -
D: TRBD2
length: 16
V: TRBV6-5
J: TRBJ2-4

CDR3: CASSNRDRGGDEQYF
DNA: TGTGCCAGCAGCAACCGGGACAGGGGAGGAGACGAGCAGTACTTC
size: once
D: TRBD1
length: 15
V: TRBV2
J: TRBJ2-7

CDR3: CASSLGNNQPQHF
DNA: TGTGCCAGCAGCTTAGGCAACAATCAGCCCCAGCATTTT
size: -
D: -
length: 13
V: TRBV7-9
J: TRBJ1-5

CDR3: CAISDSSGRKTYEQYF
DNA: TGTGCCATCAGTGATTCTAGCGGGAGAAAGACCTACGAGCAGTACTTC
size: -
D: TRBD2
length: 16
V: TRBV10-3
J: TRBJ2-7

CDR3: CASSLFRRAAGEAYNEQFF
DNA: TGTGCCAGCAGCTTATTCAGGCGGGCAGCGGGAGAGGCCTACAATGAGCAGTTCTTC
size: once
D: TRBD2
length: 19
V: TRBV7-6
J: TRBJ2-1

CDR3: CAISPDPNYGYTF
DNA: TGTGCCATCAGTCCGGACCCTAACTATGGCTACACCTTC
size: once
D: -
length: 13
V: TRBV10-3
J: TRBJ1-2

CDR3: CASSERSPGLAGVGYEQYF
DNA: TGTGCCAGCAGTGAACGTAGTCCCGGACTAGCGGGAGTTGGCTACGAGCAGTACTTC
size: -
D: TRBD2
length: 19
V: TRBV6-1
J: TRBJ2-7

CDR3: CASSRDLNTGELFF
DNA: TGTGCCAGCAGTCGGGACTTGAACACCGGGGAGCTGTTTTTT
size: -
D: -
length: 14
V: TRBV14
J: TRBJ2-2

CDR3: CASSYSRVGYEQFF
DNA: TGTGCCAGCAGTTACTCGAGGGTGGGATATGAGCAGTTCTTC
size: -
D: -
length: 14
V: TRBV6-5
J: TRBJ2-1

CDR3: CASSLYAGLGTDTQYF
DNA: TGTGCCAGCAGCTTATACGCAGGGCTGGGCACAGATACGCAGTATTTT
size: -
D: -
length: 16
V: TRBV5-4
J: TRBJ2-3

CDR3: CASSLAGEQYF
DNA: TGCGCCAGCAGCTTGGCAGGCGAGCAGTACTTC
size: -
D: -
length: 11
V: TRBV5-1
J: TRBJ2-7

CDR3: CASSLTGLSNQPQHF
DNA: TGTGCCAGCAGCTTGACTGGACTAAGCAATCAGCCCCAGCATTTT
size: few
D: -
length: 15
V: TRBV5-5
J: TRBJ1-5

CDR3: CASSLRDRRLAPPSSYNEQFF
DNA: TGTGCCAGCAGCTTAAGGGACCGTCGACTAGCGCCTCCGAGCTCCTACAATGAGCAGTTCTTC
size: -
D: TRBD2
length: 21
V: TRBV7-8
J: TRBJ2-1

CDR3: CASSPGVRGQPQHF
DNA: TGTGCCAGCAGTCCTGGGGTGCGGGGTCAGCCCCAGCATTTT
size: once
D: -
length: 14
V: TRBV27
J: TRBJ1-5

CDR3: CASSTRRTGADSNQPQHF
DNA: TGTGCCAGTAGTACCCGCCGGACAGGGGCGGATAGCAATCAGCCCCAGCATTTT
size: -
D: TRBD1
length: 18
V: TRBV19
J: TRBJ1-5

CDR3: CATGTSGTYEQYF
DNA: TGTGCCACCGGGACTAGCGGGACCTACGAGCAGTACTTC
size: -
D: TRBD2
length: 13
V: TRBV10-3
J: TRBJ2-7

CDR3: CASSLAGTGPYEQYF
DNA: TGTGCCAGCAGCTTAGCCGGGACAGGTCCCTACGAGCAGTACTTC
size: -
D: TRBD1
length: 15
V: TRBV7-2
J: TRBJ2-7

CDR3: CASSPTTRDEQFF
DNA: TGTGCCAGCAGCCCTACTACAAGGGATGAGCAGTTCTTC
size: -
D: -
length: 13
V: TRBV5-4
J: TRBJ2-1

CDR3: CASSLGAALAKNIQYF
DNA: TGCGCCAGCAGCTTGGGGGCAGCCTTAGCCAAAAACATTCAGTACTTC
size: -
D: -
length: 16
V: TRBV5-1
J: TRBJ2-4

CDR3: CASSSPLAGGLYNEQFF
DNA: TGTGCCAGCAGCTCGCCACTAGCGGGAGGGCTATACAATGAGCAGTTCTTC
size: -
D: TRBD2
length: 17
V: TRBV7-9
J: TRBJ2-1

CDR3: CASSPRAGLSYEQYF
DNA: TGTGCCAGCTCACCAAGAGCTGGCCTCTCCTACGAGCAGTACTTC
size: -
D: -
length: 15
V: TRBV18
J: TRBJ2-7

CDR3: CSARERETQYF
DNA: TGCAGTGCTAGAGAGAGAGAGACCCAGTACTTC
size: -
D: -
length: 11
V: TRBV20-1
J: TRBJ2-5

CDR3: CASSAGVDTQYF
DNA: TGTGCCAGCAGTGCAGGGGTGGATACGCAGTATTTT
size: -
D: -
length: 12
V: TRBV6-5
J: TRBJ2-3

CDR3: CASSPTQGYYGYTF
DNA: TGTGCCAGCAGCCCTACACAGGGTTACTATGGCTACACCTTC
size: once
D: -
length: 14
V: TRBV7-2
J: TRBJ1-2

CDR3: CASSDPSGPPRGETQYF
DNA: TGTGCCAGCAGTGACCCCTCGGGACCACCCCGGGGGGAGACCCAGTACTTC
size: -
D: -
length: 17
V: TRBV28
J: TRBJ2-5

CDR3: CASSSPDRGRNEQYF
DNA: TGTGCCAGCAGTTCCCCGGACAGGGGAAGAAACGAGCAGTACTTC
size: -
D: TRBD1
length: 15
V: TRBV27
J: TRBJ2-7

CDR3: CASSEKVYQETQYF
DNA: TGTGCCAGCAGTGAAAAAGTGTACCAAGAGACCCAGTACTTC
size: -
D: -
length: 14
V: TRBV25-1
J: TRBJ2-5

CDR3: CASSRQPRYEQYF
DNA: TGTGCCAGCAGCCGGCAGCCCCGCTACGAGCAGTACTTC
size: -
D: -
length: 13
V: TRBV7-9
J: TRBJ2-7

CDR3: CASSPGPSGEQYF
DNA: TGTGCCAGCAGCCCGGGCCCGTCGGGGGAGCAGTACTTC
size: -
D: -
length: 13
V: TRBV13
J: TRBJ2-7

CDR3: CASSLLGGLTKNIQYF
DNA: TGTGCCAGCAGTCTATTAGGGGGCCTAACCAAAAACATTCAGTACTTC
size: -
D: TRBD1
length: 16
V: TRBV28
J: TRBJ2-4

CDR3: CASGLTSGNNEQFF
DNA: TGTGCTAGTGGTTTGACTAGCGGGAACAATGAGCAGTTCTTC
size: -
D: TRBD2
length: 14
V: TRBV12-5
J: TRBJ2-1

CDR3: CAWSSPGAYEQYF
DNA: TGTGCCTGGAGCTCCCCAGGGGCCTACGAGCAGTACTTC
size: -
D: -
length: 13
V: TRBV30
J: TRBJ2-7

CDR3: CASRISLADGNTIYF
DNA: TGTGCCAGTAGGATATCCCTGGCGGACGGAAACACCATATATTTT
size: -
D: -
length: 15
V: TRBV19
J: TRBJ1-3

CDR3: CASSLRGGQGYSNQPQHF
DNA: TGTGCCAGCAGTTTAAGGGGAGGACAGGGATATAGCAATCAGCCCCAGCATTTT
size: -
D: TRBD1
length: 18
V: TRBV28
J: TRBJ1-5

CDR3: CASSVGDSGNTIYF
DNA: TGTGCCAGCAGCGTAGGGGACAGTGGAAACACCATATATTTT
size: -
D: TRBD1
length: 14
V: TRBV9
J: TRBJ1-3

CDR3: CASSFSSGANVLTF
DNA: TGTGCCAGCAGCTTCTCTTCAGGGGCCAACGTCCTGACTTTC
size: -
D: -
length: 14
V: TRBV7-9
J: TRBJ2-6

CDR3: CASSPLGEKLFF
DNA: TGTGCCAGCAGTCCCTTAGGTGAAAAACTGTTTTTT
size: -
D: -
length: 12
V: TRBV27
J: TRBJ1-4